This T cell receptor beta chain comes out of a study of blood T cell repertoires in COVID-19. Across the study: PBMCs, B-cell-depleted T cells, or T cells provided the cDNA or gDNA that made up the material.

Participant-reported clinical history was the basis for cohort assignment. Recovered participants had two consecutive negative NP/OP PCR tests, healthcare professional clearance, or symptom resolution. Assay used: immunoSEQ multiplex PCR; TCRdb lists only in-frame clones, some missing. The sample has approximately 300,000 clones; about nine tenths are singletons. The CDR3 spans 16 residues. Deletions cut 0 bases from V and 6 bases from J, with 15 bases between. The germline gives CDR1 SEHNR, CDR2 FQNEAQ (reference sequence). The sample consisted of PBMCs or T cells enriched from blood (not recorded which). The chain is built from TRBV7-9 and TRBJ1-5; D perhaps matches TRBD1 (5 bases). This sequence originates from a woman younger than 35 who had recovered from COVID-19. The CDR3 DNA sequence: TGTGCCAGCAGCTTAGCGCGGGGGACGGCCTTTCAGCCCCAGCATTTT. It translates to CASSLARGTAFQPQHF. Looking up the rest from reference TRBV7-9 and TRBJ1-5 gives the full variable domain: DTGVSQNPRHKITKRGQNVTFRCDPISEHNRLYWYRQTLGQGPEFLTYFQNEAQLEKSRLLSDRFSAERPKGSFSTLEIQRTEQGDSAMYLCASSLARGTAFQPQHFGDGTRLSIL.